The source of this T cell receptor (beta chain) is a study of blood T cell repertoires in COVID-19. At the level of the study: Sites across the United States, Italy and Spain contributed samples from acute and convalescent COVID-19. T cells, B-cell-depleted T cells, or PBMCs provided the cDNA or gDNA that served as material.

In the authors' workflow: Amplified reference gene primers provided the basis for estimating nucleated cell counts. Sequenced by immunoSEQ multiplex PCR; TCRdb stores in-frame clones only, minus some. The DNA gave D and trimming, while V, J and clone size come from that table. The table records 200,000 to 250,000 clones, around 89% of them present only once. The germline V gene has CDR1 MGHRA and CDR2 YSYEKL. With 0 bases removed from V and 5 bases from J, the gap between germline ends came to 10 bases. CDR3 length equals 14 residues. The origin of this receptor is a woman aged 35 to 49 with acute or convalescent COVID-19. The chain couples TRBV4-1 to TRBJ2-5, with D uncertain. The material sequenced was peripheral blood. The CDR3 bases are TGCGCCAGCAGCCAAGATCTCAGTGTGGAGACCCAGTACTTC. The encoded protein is CASSQDLSVETQYF.